These 20 T cell receptor beta chains originate from one sample sequenced in a study of blood T cells in healthy people across ages. Together with a sample-barcoded 5' primer, a J-beta primer mix was included in a second PCR lasting roughly 6 to 12 cycles. TCRdb used MiXCR to reprocess the 5' RACE reads, holding one entry per CDR3 protein. Of about 1 million distinct CDR3 sequences listed, around 43% are singletons. The sample was blood. The receptors shown here come from a woman between 55 and 75 years old in good health.

V usage is TRBV2 and J usage is TRBJ2-6, with 13 bases identical to TRBD2. Germline assignment: CDR1 SNHLY and CDR2 FYNNEI. The CDR3 contains 17 residues. J gave up 2 bases and V 5 bases, and 3 bases lay outside the gene matches. The CDR3 sequence: CASSRLAGGAGANVLTF. The CDR3 nucleotides read TGTGCCAGCAGTCGACTAGCGGGAGGAGCTGGGGCCAACGTCCTGACTTTC.

The chain is built from TRBV6-5 and TRBJ2-3; D is perhaps TRBD2 (5 bases). The CDR3 contains 15 residues. Germline V gene lookup returns CDR1 MNHEY and CDR2 SVGAGI. V lost 0 bases and J 4 bases, leaving 11 bases between the germline ends. Here the CDR3 DNA reads TGTGCCAGCAGTTACTCCCCAAGCGGATCAGATACGCAGTATTTT. Translating gives CASSYSPSGSDTQYF.

The chain links TRBV6-6 to TRBJ2-7; D remains unclear. Germline values: CDR1 MNHNY, CDR2 SVGAGI (reference sequence). Trimming left V 8 bases short and J 0 bases short, with 8 bases between. This CDR3 is 12 amino acids long. The CDR3, as DNA: TGTGCCAGCGGACCCTACTCCTACGAGCAGTACTTC. Amino acid sequence: CASGPYSYEQYF.

This rearrangement joins TRBV9 to TRBJ2-1; unclear D gene. Germline CDR1 and CDR2: SGDLS and YYNGEE. V was clipped by 2 bases and J by 7 bases, with 10 bases between them. The CDR3 totals 13 residues. The CDR3 is CASSVFGGNEQFF. The CDR3 coding sequence is TGTGCCAGCAGCGTTTTCGGTGGGAATGAGCAGTTCTTC.

This chain links TRBV20-1 with TRBJ2-1; D ambiguous. V was trimmed by 6 bases and J by 6 bases, leaving 12 bases between them. Germline V gene sequence: CDR1 DFQATT, CDR2 SNEGSKA (reference sequence). The CDR3 has 12 residues. The CDR3 DNA reads as TGCAGTGCGAAAAGACCTTCCAATGAGCAGTTCTTC. Protein: CSAKRPSNEQFF.

The J gene is TRBJ2-3, the V gene TRBV4-1, with D perhaps matching TRBD1 or TRBD2 (5 bases each). V was cut by 0 bases and J by 0 bases, with 16 bases left in between. Germline assignment: CDR1 MGHRA and CDR2 YSYEKL. This CDR3 has 18 amino acids. The CDR3 loop is CASSQDNPQGGSTDTQYF. The CDR3 DNA is TGCGCCAGCAGCCAAGATAACCCGCAGGGCGGGAGCACAGATACGCAGTATTTT.

This rearrangement joins TRBV3-1 to TRBJ2-3; weak D call: TRBD1 (5 bases). V lost 6 bases and J lost 0, with 10 bases in between. The CDR3 consists of 14 residues. CDR1 is LGHDT and CDR2 is YNNKEL in the germline V gene (reference sequence). The CDR3 here is CASSRTPSTDTQYF. CDR3 nucleotides: TGTGCCAGCAGTCGGACACCCAGCACAGATACGCAGTATTTT.

The chain employs TRBV20-1 and TRBJ1-5, with TRBD1 identical over 8 bases. V trimming: 4 bases; J trimming: 1 base; junction bases outside the gene matches: 9. The CDR3 is made up of 16 amino acids. Germline CDR1 reads DFQATT; CDR2 reads SNEGSKA (reference sequence). Here the CDR3 reads CSAIAQGARSNQPQHF. The CDR3 coding sequence is TGCAGTGCTATTGCCCAGGGGGCGAGAAGCAATCAGCCCCAGCATTTT.

Comment on this clonotype: Relative to the germline gene, one junction end is altered; a read error may explain this. The chain recombines TRBV12-3 or TRBV12-4 with TRBJ2-1; 12 bases fit TRBD2. The CDR3 is 16 residues long. The chain's CDR3 is CASSLELAGGYNEQLF. CDR3 DNA sequence: TGTGCCAGCAGTTTAGAACTAGCGGGAGGTTACAATGAGCAGCTCTTC.

A few counts support this clonotype. Here the CDR3 DNA reads TGTGCCAGCAGTTCCGACCACTCCACCGGGGAGCTGTTTTTT. This codes for CASSSDHSTGELFF. The V and J genes are TRBV6-2 or TRBV6-3 and TRBJ2-2; D is uncertain. Germline loops: CDR1 MNHEY, CDR2 SVGEGT. CDR3 length: 14 amino acids. V was shortened by 4 bases and J by 4 bases, with 10 bases between the two germline ends.

This clonotype came up once. The chain couples TRBV28 to TRBJ2-4; 15 positions match TRBD2. V was clipped by 5 bases and J by 13 bases; unmatched bases: 15. Germline-derived CDR1 and CDR2 are MDHEN and SYDVKM. The CDR3 totals 17 residues. This CDR3 is CASSPGLAGGTQGEQYF. The CDR3 region has the DNA TGTGCCAGCAGTCCGGGACTAGCGGGAGGAACCCAGGGGGAGCAGTACTTC.

This chain joins TRBV5-1 and TRBJ2-3, with TRBD2 identical over 7 bases. Trimming removed 2 bases from V and 2 bases from J; junction bases left unmatched: 11. CDR1 SGHRS and CDR2 YFSETQ come from the germline V gene. The CDR3 runs 17 residues. The chain's CDR3 is CASSFGARGRLTDTQYF. CDR3 nucleotides: TGCGCCAGCAGCTTCGGGGCGCGCGGGAGACTCACAGATACGCAGTATTTT.

This clonotype was picked up a small number of times. This chain connects TRBV20-1 to TRBJ2-5; no definite D call. CDR1 is DFQATT, CDR2 SNEGSKA, per germline (reference sequence). The ends were cut back, 4 bases at V and 2 bases at J, with 8 bases in the middle. The CDR3 extends over 12 amino acids. The CDR3, as DNA: TGCAGTGCTATGGGCACTCAAGAGACCCAGTACTTC. Translated, it gives CSAMGTQETQYF.

V usage is TRBV4-2 and J usage is TRBJ2-3; D perhaps matches TRBD2 (5 bases). Per the germline V gene, CDR1 is LGHNA and CDR2 is YNFKEQ. CDR3 size: 15 residues. With 4 bases removed from V and 1 base from J, the gap between germline ends came to 12 bases. DNA of the CDR3: TGTGCCAGCAGCCTCGGGGAACGCGGCACAGATACGCAGTATTTT. This sequence encodes CASSLGERGTDTQYF.

The genes are TRBV6-1 and TRBJ2-7; unclear D gene. Between the trimmed V and J ends, which lost 2 bases and 0 bases, there was a span of 11 bases. CDR3 length: 15 residues. Germline-derived CDR1 and CDR2 are MNHNS and SASEGT. CDR3 in amino acids: CASSEMGYGSYEQYF. The CDR3 DNA reads TGTGCCAGCAGTGAAATGGGCTACGGCTCCTACGAGCAGTACTTC.

Regarding this clonotype: An end of the junction differs from the germline gene, which may be a read error. The chain uses TRBV28 and TRBJ2-1; 8 bases match TRBD1. The CDR3 totals 16 residues. CDR1 MDHEN and CDR2 SYDVKM come from the germline V gene. Here the CDR3 reads CASSLGGTGPYNERFF. As DNA, the CDR3 is TGTGCCAGCAGTTTAGGAGGGACAGGTCCCTACAATGAGCGGTTCTTC.

This clonotype was recorded a few times. The V call is TRBV7-3, the J call TRBJ2-5; 12 nucleotides line up with TRBD2. The length of the CDR3 is 16 residues. From germline, CDR1 is SGHTA and CDR2 FQGTGA. V shed 4 bases and J 0 bases; nucleotides not matched to a gene: 3. The CDR3 bases are TGTGCCAGCAGCTCGCGACTAGCGGGAGACCAAGAGACCCAGTACTTC. As protein: CASSSRLAGDQETQYF.

In its sample, this clonotype was seen many times. The chain recombines TRBV9 with TRBJ2-7; D is undetermined. Germline lookup yields CDR1 SGDLS and CDR2 YYNGEE. V was trimmed by 0 bases and J by 7 bases, leaving 14 bases between them. The CDR3 loop spans 14 amino acids. As DNA, the CDR3 is TGTGCCAGCAGCGTAGGCCCTTATTCGGAGGAGCAGTACTTC. It is translated as CASSVGPYSEEQYF.

CDR3 bases: TGTGCCAGCAGCGTAGGACTGTGGGGTGGGCCCCTCCACTTT. This sequence encodes CASSVGLWGGPLHF. This chain connects TRBV9 to TRBJ1-6; D is uncertain. With 0 bases removed from V and 13 bases from J, the gap between germline ends came to 14 bases. The V gene's germline CDR1 is SGDLS and CDR2 YYNGEE. This CDR3 comprises 14 residues. The full variable domain, rest sourced from reference TRBV9 and TRBJ1-6, is DSGVTQTPKHLITATGQRVTLRCSPRSGDLSVYWYQQSLDQGLQFLIQYYNGEERAKGNILERFSAQQFPDLHSELNLSSLELGDSALYFCASSVGLWGGPLHFGNGTRLTVT.

The table lists this clonotype with a count of one. This chain joins TRBV28 and TRBJ2-4; D is tentatively TRBD1 or TRBD2 (7 bases each). The CDR3 has 15 residues. Germline V CDR1 and CDR2: MDHEN, SYDVKM. Trimming cost V 5 bases and J 13 bases, with 24 bases left between them. DNA of the CDR3: TGTGCCAGCAGTCCTTCTCAGGGGGGGGCCTACAAGCAGTACTTC. It yields the protein CASSPSQGGAYKQYF.